Listed below are T cell receptor beta chains from one sample, sequenced in a study of cytomegalovirus exposure and HLA in healthy donors. This table comes from immunoSEQ multiplex PCR, and its TCRdb copy is limited to in-frame clones, with some not included. The sample comprises roughly 65,000 clones, roughly 94% of which are singletons, and 4% to 5.5% rests with the top ten. The material sequenced was PBMCs. The origin of the receptors is a man aged 18 to 29 in good health and CMV-seropositive. Both conserved end residues are part of each CDR3. The D gene is left open where the match is weak. Clone size is given for some rows only: seen once, a few or many times, or a class if the clone is expanded.

CASSQDRMNTEAFF,TGCGCCAGCAGCCAGGACAGGATGAACACTGAAGCTTTCTTT,TRBV5-1,TRBD1,.,14,TRBJ1-1
CSVEYSVEDTQYF,TGCAGCGTTGAATACTCTGTCGAGGATACGCAGTATTTT,TRBV29-1,.,.,13,TRBJ2-3
CASSQDRGVGQPQHF,TGTGCCAGCAGCCAAGACAGGGGGGTCGGTCAGCCCCAGCATTTT,TRBV4-2,TRBD1,.,15,TRBJ1-5
CASSRHRGPYEQYF,TGTGCCAGCAGTCGGCACAGGGGCCCCTACGAGCAGTACTTC,TRBV28,TRBD1,.,14,TRBJ2-7
CASSLLQGAKTQYF,TGTGCCAGCAGTTTATTACAGGGGGCGAAGACCCAGTACTTC,TRBV28,TRBD1,once,14,TRBJ2-5
CASSGPGYEQYF,TGTGCCAGCAGCGGCCCAGGCTACGAGCAGTACTTC,TRBV11-3,.,.,12,TRBJ2-7
CASSEPGGVSNQPQHF,TGTGCCAGCAGTGAACCCGGGGGGGTGAGCAATCAGCCCCAGCATTTT,TRBV6-1,.,.,16,TRBJ1-5
CAWSSGPSGGYTDTQYF,TGTGCCTGGAGCTCGGGGCCGAGCGGGGGGTACACAGATACGCAGTATTTT,TRBV30,TRBD2,.,17,TRBJ2-3
CASSFGRTYNEQFF,TGTGCCAGCAGCTTTGGCAGGACCTACAATGAGCAGTTCTTC,TRBV11-1,.,once,14,TRBJ2-1
CASSERTGGSYEQYF,TGTGCCAGTAGTGAGCGGACAGGGGGATCGTACGAGCAGTACTTC,TRBV19,TRBD1,.,15,TRBJ2-7
CASSDSGLARAGELFF,TGCGCCAGCAGTGATTCCGGACTAGCAAGAGCCGGGGAGCTGTTTTTT,TRBV10-1,TRBD2,.,16,TRBJ2-2
CASSDTLEGGYTF,TGCGCCAGCAGCGACACTCTTGAGGGTGGCTACACCTTC,TRBV10-1,.,.,13,TRBJ1-2
CASSSNRGETQYF,TGTGCCAGCAGTTCGAACAGGGGAGAGACCCAGTACTTC,TRBV28,TRBD1,.,13,TRBJ2-5
CATRGSSGNTIYF,TGTGCCACTAGGGGGTCCTCTGGAAACACCATATATTTT,TRBV7-2,.,.,13,TRBJ1-3
CASSLGHLINEQFF,TGTGCCAGCAGCTTGGGACATCTCATCAATGAGCAGTTCTTC,TRBV5-4,.,.,14,TRBJ2-1
CASRRQGVNEQFF,TGTGCCAGTAGGAGACAGGGAGTCAATGAGCAGTTCTTC,TRBV19,TRBD1,once,13,TRBJ2-1
CASSIHYEQYF,TGTGCCAGCAGCATCCACTACGAGCAGTACTTC,TRBV7-8,.,.,11,TRBJ2-7
CASSLTRGSDGYTF,TGTGCCAGCAGCCTCACCAGGGGAAGCGATGGCTACACCTTC,TRBV7-9,.,.,14,TRBJ1-2
CASGLGQSYEQYF,TGTGCTAGTGGCCTAGGACAGTCCTACGAGCAGTACTTC,TRBV12-5,.,.,13,TRBJ2-7
CASSYSLGQGARNEQFF,TGTGCCAGCAGCTATTCTCTTGGACAGGGGGCGCGCAATGAGCAGTTCTTC,TRBV14,TRBD1,.,17,TRBJ2-1
CASSFQISSGVSYNEQFF,TGTGCCAGCAGCTTCCAGATTTCTAGCGGGGTTTCCTACAATGAGCAGTTCTTC,TRBV7-2,TRBD2,.,18,TRBJ2-1
CASSLVLAGTGELFF,TGTGCCAGCAGCTTAGTCCTAGCGGGCACCGGGGAGCTGTTTTTT,TRBV7-9,TRBD2,.,15,TRBJ2-2
CASSISVYSYEQYF,TGTGCCAGTAGTATTTCGGTATACTCCTACGAGCAGTACTTC,TRBV19,.,.,14,TRBJ2-7
CASSLVPGQAHYGYTF,TGTGCCAGCAGCCTTGTCCCGGGACAGGCCCACTATGGCTACACCTTC,TRBV14,TRBD1,.,16,TRBJ1-2
CASSRPLGGTGELFF,TGTGCCAGCAGTCGCCCTTTAGGGGGAACCGGGGAGCTGTTTTTT,TRBV28,.,.,15,TRBJ2-2
CASSPSLQGGEQYF,TGTGCCAGCTCACCATCTTTACAGGGTGGCGAGCAGTACTTC,TRBV18,.,.,14,TRBJ2-7
CASSHKTGWGKAEAFF,TGCGCCAGCAGCCACAAGACAGGTTGGGGTAAGGCTGAAGCTTTCTTT,TRBV4-3,.,.,16,TRBJ1-1
CASRITVSSYEQYF,TGTGCCAGCCGTATAACGGTAAGCTCCTACGAGCAGTACTTC,TRBV6-1,.,.,14,TRBJ2-7
CASSDYRGMETQYF,TGTGCCAGCAGCGATTACAGGGGAATGGAGACCCAGTACTTC,TRBV7-9,TRBD1,.,14,TRBJ2-5
CASSLQDRGNGGANVLTF,TGTGCCAGCAGTCTCCAAGACAGGGGGAACGGTGGGGCCAACGTCCTGACTTTC,TRBV19,TRBD1,.,18,TRBJ2-6
CAWGGRTSYEQYF,TGTGCCTGGGGAGGACGGACCTCCTACGAGCAGTACTTC,TRBV30,.,once,13,TRBJ2-7
CAFTGDSGNTIYF,TGTGCCTTCACAGGGGACTCTGGAAACACCATATATTTT,TRBV30,TRBD1,.,13,TRBJ1-3
CASVDWSQQYF,TGTGCCAGCGTAGACTGGAGCCAGCAGTACTTC,TRBV2,.,.,11,TRBJ2-7
CASSYLTGSGNTIYF,TGTGCCAGCAGTTATCTTACGGGCTCTGGAAACACCATATATTTT,TRBV6-6,.,.,15,TRBJ1-3
CASSRVAGASYEQYF,TGTGCCAGCAGCCGCGTGGCGGGGGCCTCCTACGAGCAGTACTTC,TRBV5-4,.,.,15,TRBJ2-7
CASSLRTSSNYNEQFF,TGTGCCAGCTCACTCCGGACTAGCTCAAACTACAATGAGCAGTTCTTC,TRBV18,TRBD2,.,16,TRBJ2-1
CASRPRTGTDYEQYF,TGTGCCAGTAGACCTAGGACAGGGACAGACTACGAGCAGTACTTC,TRBV19,TRBD1,.,15,TRBJ2-7
CASRLAGGSSSYNEQFF,TGTGCCAGTAGGTTAGCGGGAGGTTCGAGCTCCTACAATGAGCAGTTCTTC,TRBV19,TRBD2,.,17,TRBJ2-1
CASTTGPGDTEAFF,TGTGCCAGCACTACCGGACCGGGGGACACTGAAGCTTTCTTT,TRBV28,.,.,14,TRBJ1-1
CAWRRVSTNEKLFF,TGTGCCTGGCGTCGGGTTTCAACTAATGAAAAACTGTTTTTT,TRBV30,.,.,14,TRBJ1-4
CASRSVSGANVLTF,TGTGCCAGCAGGTCGGTCTCTGGGGCCAACGTCCTGACTTTC,TRBV11-2,.,.,14,TRBJ2-6
CASSHNRITGELFF,TGTGCCAGCAGTCATAACAGGATCACCGGGGAGCTGTTTTTT,TRBV6-1,.,once,14,TRBJ2-2
CASSIGAEQFF,TGTGCCAGTTCGATAGGGGCCGAGCAGTTCTTC,TRBV27,.,.,11,TRBJ2-1
CASSLAPGTSGGFGATDTQYF,TGTGCCAGCAGCTTAGCCCCCGGGACTAGCGGGGGGTTTGGGGCCACAGATACGCAGTATTTT,TRBV7-2,TRBD2,.,21,TRBJ2-3
CASSPRDRARETQYF,TGTGCCAGCAGCCCAAGGGACAGGGCCAGAGAGACCCAGTACTTC,TRBV9,TRBD1,.,15,TRBJ2-5